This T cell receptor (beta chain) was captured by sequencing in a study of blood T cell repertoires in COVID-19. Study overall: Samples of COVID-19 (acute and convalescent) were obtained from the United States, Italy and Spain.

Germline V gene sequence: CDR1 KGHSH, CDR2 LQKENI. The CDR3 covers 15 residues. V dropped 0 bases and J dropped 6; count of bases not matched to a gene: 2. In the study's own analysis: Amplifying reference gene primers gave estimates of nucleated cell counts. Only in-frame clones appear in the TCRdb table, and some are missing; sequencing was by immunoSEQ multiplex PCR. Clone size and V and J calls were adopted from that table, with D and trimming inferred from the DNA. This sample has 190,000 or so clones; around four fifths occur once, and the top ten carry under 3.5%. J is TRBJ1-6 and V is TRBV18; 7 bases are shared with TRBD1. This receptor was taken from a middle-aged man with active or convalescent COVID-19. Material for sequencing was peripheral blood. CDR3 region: CASSPPTGPNSPLHF. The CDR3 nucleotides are TGTGCCAGCTCACCACCGACAGGGCCTAATTCACCCCTCCACTTT.